Described below is a single T cell receptor beta chain sequence and its context. What antigen it recognizes has not been identified. No much larger clone is present one base from it, and per-base qualities are unavailable. The record originates from a study of blood T cells in healthy people across ages (dated by TCRdb to between 2014 and 2017). Notes on the research overall: In model experiments, template switching captured about one uniquely barcoded TCR beta cDNA molecule for every two T cells. The study measured age-related changes in TCR beta repertoire diversity using deep sequencing normalized with unique cDNA molecular identifiers. Four age groups were formed from the donors: young (average approximately 15 years), middle-aged (more than 35), aged (roughly 58) and long-lived (roughly 81). Donors of different ages were randomly distributed across sequencing lanes to avoid experimental bias. Two additional independent replicas of 1 million unique cDNA reads from the same blood draw were analyzed for two donors (one aged 18 to 30 and one aged 80 or older). Points the paper makes about the study in general: Estimates of total diversity from one million sequenced T cells were regarded as lower bounds and underestimates. A strong correlation was found between observed TCR beta diversity and the percentage of naive T cells measured by flow cytometry. Because the CMV infection status of the donors was unknown, age-related changes in expanded clonotypes may potentially have been confounded. Compared with the aged group, the long-lived group had more naive CD4+ T cells, fewer expanded clones and increased TCR diversity, a pattern suggesting age selection. Observed TCR beta diversity per million T cells fell roughly linearly with age, and a significant reduction was already apparent by age around 40. Because profiling used bulk unsorted PBMCs, naive and antigen-experienced compartments could not be compared conclusively.

Donors were 39 systemically healthy Caucasian individuals from Russia aged roughly 6 to 90 years. Each donor gave ten milliliters of peripheral blood, collected into EDTA-treated Vacutainer tubes. PBMCs were isolated by Ficoll-Paque density-gradient centrifugation, with at least 6.5 million obtained per sample. Total RNA was extracted from PBMCs with Trizol reagent, with at least 6 micrograms obtained per sample. Naive CD45RAhigh/CD27high T cell percentages were measured by flow cytometry on a PBMC aliquot from every donor. The CDR3 measures 16 amino acids from cysteine to phenylalanine. The read is trimmed to its CDR3 DNA, 48 bases read in frame from base 1. V is reduced by 2 bases and J by 0 bases, leaving a spacing of 11 bases between them. The germline V gene supplies CDR1 MNHEY and CDR2 SVGAGI. Libraries were built with 5' RACE. This sample was sequenced with an Illumina HiSeq 2500. A second PCR of about 6 to 11 cycles was run with a J-beta primer mix and a sample-barcoded 5' primer. Each TCR beta cDNA molecule received a unique molecular identifier from a template-switch 5' adaptor carrying 12 random nucleotides. Each sample yielded at least 2.5 million CDR3-containing paired-end reads. First-strand cDNA was synthesized from all RNA with the Mint cDNA synthesis kit, primed by a TRBC-specific oligonucleotide. Following uracil-DNA glycosylase treatment, all cDNA underwent a first 18-cycle PCR with the universal primers M1SS and BC2_uni_R. The original pipeline was this. Normalization of each sample was performed by random selection of 1 million high-quality reads, each carrying a distinct molecular identifier. Reads with shared molecular identifiers were discarded instead of being binned into consensus sequences. MiTCR, run with a Q25 quality threshold and the strictest error-elimination algorithm, handled CDR3 identification, clonotype clustering and error correction. A nonparametric unseen species model with Euler transformation was used to estimate a lower bound on total TCR beta diversity. TCRdb reran the public reads through fastp at Q25 and MiXCR, keeping productive beta chains. Rows with one shared CDR3 protein collapse into an entry with the most common genes and DNA. TCRdb, rather than the study authors, made the V and J calls. For this sample the table gives 1.5 million to 2 million distinct CDR3 sequences, of which about 50% were detected only once. 2.1% of the sample is in the top ten clones.

Sequenced material: blood. The V gene is TRBV6-5 and the J gene is TRBJ2-1; 6 matching bases give a weak D call of TRBD2. This TCR derives from a woman between 40 and 55 years old in good health. The sequenced DNA: TGTGCCAGCAGTTACGGGACTGACATCTCCTACAATGAGCAGTTCTTC. Translated, it gives CASSYGTDISYNEQFF.